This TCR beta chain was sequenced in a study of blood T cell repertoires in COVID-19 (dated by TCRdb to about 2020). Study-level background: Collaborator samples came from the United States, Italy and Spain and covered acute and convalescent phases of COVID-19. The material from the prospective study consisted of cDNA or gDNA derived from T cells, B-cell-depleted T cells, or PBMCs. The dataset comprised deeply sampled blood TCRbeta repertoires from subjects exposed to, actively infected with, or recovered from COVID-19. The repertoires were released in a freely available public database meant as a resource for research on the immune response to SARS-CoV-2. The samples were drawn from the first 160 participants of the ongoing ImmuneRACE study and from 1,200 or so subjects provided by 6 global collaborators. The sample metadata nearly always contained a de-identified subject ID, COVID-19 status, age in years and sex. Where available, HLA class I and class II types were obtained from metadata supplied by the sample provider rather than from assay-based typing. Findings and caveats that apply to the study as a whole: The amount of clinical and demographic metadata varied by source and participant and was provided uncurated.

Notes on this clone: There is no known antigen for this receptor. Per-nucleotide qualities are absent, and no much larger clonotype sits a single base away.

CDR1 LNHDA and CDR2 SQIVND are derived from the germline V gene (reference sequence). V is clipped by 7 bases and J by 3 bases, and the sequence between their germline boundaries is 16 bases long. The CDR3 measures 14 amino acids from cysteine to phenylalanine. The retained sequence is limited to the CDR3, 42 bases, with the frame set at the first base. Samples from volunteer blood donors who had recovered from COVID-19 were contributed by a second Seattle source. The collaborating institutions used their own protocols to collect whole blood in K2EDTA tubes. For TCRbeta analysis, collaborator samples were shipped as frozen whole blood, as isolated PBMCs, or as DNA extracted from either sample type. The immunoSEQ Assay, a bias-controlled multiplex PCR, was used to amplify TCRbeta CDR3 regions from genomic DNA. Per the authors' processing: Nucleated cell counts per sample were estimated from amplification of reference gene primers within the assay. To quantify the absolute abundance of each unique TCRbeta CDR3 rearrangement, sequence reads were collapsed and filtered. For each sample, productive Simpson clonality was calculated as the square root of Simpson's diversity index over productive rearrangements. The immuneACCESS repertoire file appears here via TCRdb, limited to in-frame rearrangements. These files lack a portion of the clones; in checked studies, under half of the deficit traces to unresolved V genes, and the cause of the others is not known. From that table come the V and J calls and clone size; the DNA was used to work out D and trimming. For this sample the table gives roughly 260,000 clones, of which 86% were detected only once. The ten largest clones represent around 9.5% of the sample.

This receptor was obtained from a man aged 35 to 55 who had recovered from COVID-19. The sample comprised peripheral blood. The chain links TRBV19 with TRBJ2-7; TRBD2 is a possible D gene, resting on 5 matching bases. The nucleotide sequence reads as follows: TGTGCCAGTACCCCCGGAGGTGGTCTCTACGAGCAGTACTTC. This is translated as CASTPGGGLYEQYF.